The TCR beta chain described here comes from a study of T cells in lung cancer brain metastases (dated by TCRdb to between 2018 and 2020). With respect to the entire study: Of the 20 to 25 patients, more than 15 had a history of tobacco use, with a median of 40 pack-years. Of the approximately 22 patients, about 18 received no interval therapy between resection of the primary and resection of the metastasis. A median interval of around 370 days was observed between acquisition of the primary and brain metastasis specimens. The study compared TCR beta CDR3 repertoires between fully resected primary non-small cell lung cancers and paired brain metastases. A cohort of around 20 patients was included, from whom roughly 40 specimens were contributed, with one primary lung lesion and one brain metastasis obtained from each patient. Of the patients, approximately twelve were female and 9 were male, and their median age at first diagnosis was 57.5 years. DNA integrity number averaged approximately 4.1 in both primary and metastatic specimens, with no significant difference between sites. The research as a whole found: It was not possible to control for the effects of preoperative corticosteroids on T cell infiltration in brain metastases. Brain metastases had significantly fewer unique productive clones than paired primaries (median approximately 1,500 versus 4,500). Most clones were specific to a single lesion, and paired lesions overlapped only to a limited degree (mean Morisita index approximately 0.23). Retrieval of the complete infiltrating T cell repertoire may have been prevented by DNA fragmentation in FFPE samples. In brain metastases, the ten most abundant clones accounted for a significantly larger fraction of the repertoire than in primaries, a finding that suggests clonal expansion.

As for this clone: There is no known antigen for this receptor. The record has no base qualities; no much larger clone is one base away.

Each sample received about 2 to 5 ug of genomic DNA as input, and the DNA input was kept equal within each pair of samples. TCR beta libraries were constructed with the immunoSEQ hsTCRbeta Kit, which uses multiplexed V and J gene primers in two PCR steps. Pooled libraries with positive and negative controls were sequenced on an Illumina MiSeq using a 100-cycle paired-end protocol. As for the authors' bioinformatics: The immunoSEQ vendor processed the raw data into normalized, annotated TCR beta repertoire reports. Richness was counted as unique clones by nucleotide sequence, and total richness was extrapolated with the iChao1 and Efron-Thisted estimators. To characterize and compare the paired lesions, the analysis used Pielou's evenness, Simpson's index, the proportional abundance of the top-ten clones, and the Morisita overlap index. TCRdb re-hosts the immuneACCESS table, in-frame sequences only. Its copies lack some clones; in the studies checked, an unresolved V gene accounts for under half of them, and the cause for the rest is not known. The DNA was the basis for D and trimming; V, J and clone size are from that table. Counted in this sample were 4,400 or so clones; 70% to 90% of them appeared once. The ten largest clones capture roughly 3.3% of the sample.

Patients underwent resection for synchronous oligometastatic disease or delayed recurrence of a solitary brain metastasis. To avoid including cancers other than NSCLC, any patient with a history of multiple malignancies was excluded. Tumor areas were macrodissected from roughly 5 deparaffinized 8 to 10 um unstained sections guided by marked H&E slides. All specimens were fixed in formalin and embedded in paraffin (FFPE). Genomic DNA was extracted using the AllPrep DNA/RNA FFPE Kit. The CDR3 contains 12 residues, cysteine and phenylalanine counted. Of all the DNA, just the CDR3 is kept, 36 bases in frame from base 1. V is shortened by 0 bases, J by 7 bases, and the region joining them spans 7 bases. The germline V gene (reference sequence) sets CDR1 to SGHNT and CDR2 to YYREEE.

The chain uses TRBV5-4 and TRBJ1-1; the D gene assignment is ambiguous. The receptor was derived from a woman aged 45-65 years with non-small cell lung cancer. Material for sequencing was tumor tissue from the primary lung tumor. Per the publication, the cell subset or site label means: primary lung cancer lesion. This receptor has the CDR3 CASSLGWNEAFF. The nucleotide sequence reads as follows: TGTGCCAGCAGCTTGGGCTGGAATGAAGCTTTCTTT.